This passage covers 26 T cell receptor beta chains from one sample sequenced in a study of T cell repertoires in cytomegalovirus infection. TCRdb used MiXCR to reprocess the reads, holding one entry per CDR3 protein. The sample lists roughly 500,000 distinct CDR3 sequences; 42% were seen once. These receptors are not linked to any known antigen. Sequenced here: cultured PBMCs, sampled from culture after CMV antigen stimulation. The receptor set was obtained from a human donor in good health (CMV status not recorded). Some clones in this sample may be carry-over from other donors' samples.

On this clonotype itself: Relative to the germline gene, one junction end is altered; a read error may explain this. The J gene is TRBJ2-7, the V gene TRBV7-2, with 8 nucleotides matching TRBD2. CDR1 and CDR2 from the germline V gene are SGHTA and FQGNSA. The CDR3 contains 14 residues. The CDR3 sequence is CARSLDGRAQEQYF. The CDR3 DNA is TGTGCCCGCAGCTTAGACGGGAGGGCTCAAGAGCAGTACTTC. Complete variable domain (other parts from reference TRBV7-2 and TRBJ2-7): GAGVSQSPSNKVTEKGKDVELRCDPISGHTALYWYRQSLGQGLEFLIYFQGNSAPDKSGLPSDRFSAERTGGSVSTLTIQRTQQEDSAVYLCARSLDGRAQEQYFGPGTRLTVT.

The V and J genes are TRBV27 and TRBJ1-5; possible D gene TRBD1, 5 bases. CDR1 is MNHEY and CDR2 is SMNVEV in the germline V gene (reference sequence). The length of the CDR3 is 14 residues. The V end was cut by 6 bases, the J end by 5 bases, with 14 bases between. The CDR3, as DNA: TGTGCCAGCAGCCCCCGCGCGGGGCATCAGCCCCAGCATTTT. This gives the protein CASSPRAGHQPQHF.

This clonotype was recorded a few times. CDR3 DNA sequence: TGTGCCAGCAGCTCGGAGCTAGCGACCAATGAGCAGTTCTTC. Translated: CASSSELATNEQFF. The chain employs TRBV7-9 and TRBJ2-1; D may be TRBD2 (6 bases). The germline CDR1 and CDR2 sequences are SEHNR and FQNEAQ (reference sequence). V lost 4 bases to trimming and J lost 6 bases, with 13 bases between them. This CDR3 contains 14 residues.

The gene calls are TRBV6-1 and TRBJ2-7; 8 nucleotides agree with TRBD2. V lost 0 bases to trimming and J lost 3 bases; unmatched junction nucleotides: 4. Germline V lookup: CDR1 MNHNS, CDR2 SASEGT. The CDR3 runs to 15 residues. For the CDR3, the DNA is TGTGCCAGCAGTGAAGCTTGGCGGGGGGTCTACGAGCAGTACTTC. Amino acid sequence: CASSEAWRGVYEQYF.

The chain links TRBV6-2 or TRBV6-3 to TRBJ1-6; perhaps TRBD1 as D (5 bases). This CDR3 is built from 13 residues. The germline CDR1 and CDR2 sequences are MNHEY and SVGEGT. Trimming took 5 bases from V and 8 from J, leaving 10 bases between them. CDR3 protein: CASSRREDSPLHF. CDR3 DNA sequence: TGTGCCAGCAGTCGCAGGGAAGATTCACCCCTCCACTTT.

This clonotype came up a few times. The chain recombines TRBV6-2 or TRBV6-3 with TRBJ2-5; 9 bases map to TRBD1. Germline V CDR1 and CDR2: MNHEY, SVGEGT. V was pared by 6 bases and J by 6 bases, with 8 bases of the junction left unmatched. The CDR3 sequence is 14 residues long. As DNA, the CDR3 is TGTGCCAGCAGCCGTACAGGGGGCGCACAGACCCAGTACTTC. Its protein product is CASSRTGGAQTQYF.

This clonotype showed up just a few times. The chain carries TRBV29-1 and TRBJ2-1, with a weak D call TRBD2 (5 bases). With 4 bases removed from V and 7 bases from J, the gap between germline ends came to 17 bases. Germline loops: CDR1 SQVTM, CDR2 ANQGSEA. The CDR3 loop spans 14 amino acids. DNA for the CDR3: TGCAGCGTTGGCAGACGTCGACTACAGAATGAGCAGTTCTTC. Amino acid sequence: CSVGRRRLQNEQFF.

This clonotype was seen a few times. The V and J genes are TRBV18 and TRBJ1-1; D call uncertain. The CDR3 is made up of 15 amino acids. The germline CDR1 and CDR2 sequences are KGHSH and LQKENI. Between the trimmed V and J ends, which lost 6 bases and 0 bases, there was a span of 14 bases. Here the CDR3 DNA reads TGTGCCAGCTCCATGTATGGGGAGATGAACACTGAAGCTTTCTTT. It codes for CASSMYGEMNTEAFF.

The chain has TRBV6-5 and TRBJ2-5, with 12 bases matching TRBD2. V trimming: 6 bases; J trimming: 5 bases; junction bases outside the gene matches: 10. CDR3 length: 16 amino acids. Per the germline V gene, CDR1 is MNHEY and CDR2 is SVGAGI. DNA of the CDR3: TGTGCCAGCAGAAGCGGACTAGCGGGGAAGCGGGAGACCCAGTACTTC. Protein sequence: CASRSGLAGKRETQYF.

The chain uses TRBV2 and TRBJ2-3, with TRBD1 matching over 9 bases. Germline V gives CDR1 SNHLY, CDR2 FYNNEI. CDR3 length: 16 residues. V lost 6 bases, J lost 2 bases, and 9 bases stayed unmatched. The CDR3, as DNA: TGTGCCAGCAGCCCACAGGGGGCCCCTAACACAGATACGCAGTATTTT. It yields the protein CASSPQGAPNTDTQYF.

This clonotype was seen a few times. The V gene is TRBV7-2, the J gene TRBJ2-3; 9 positions agree with TRBD2. Losses at the gene ends were 5 bases for V and 4 bases for J; bases not matched to a gene: 4. The CDR3 is 14 residues long. Germline assignment: CDR1 SGHTA and CDR2 FQGNSA. The CDR3 DNA is TGTGCCAGCAGCCGGACTAGCGTGGCAGATACGCAGTATTTT. This codes for CASSRTSVADTQYF.

The chain couples TRBV6-2 or TRBV6-3 to TRBJ2-5, with D unclear. The V end lost 2 bases, the J end lost 5 bases, and 9 bases lay between the germline ends. Germline V gene data show CDR1 as MNHEY and CDR2 as SVGEGT. There are 13 residues in the CDR3. The CDR3: CASSYRSGETQYF. The CDR3 nucleotides are TGTGCCAGCAGTTACCGGAGTGGGGAGACCCAGTACTTC.

The chain combines TRBV20-1 with TRBJ1-1; TRBD1 might be the D (6 bases). This CDR3 comprises 15 residues. Trimming shortened V by 3 bases and J by 0 bases, and 14 bases separated the two germline ends. Germline CDR1 is DFQATT and CDR2 is SNEGSKA (reference sequence). CDR3 sequence (DNA): TGCAGTGCTAGGGGGGGCAGGAGGATGAACACTGAAGCTTTCTTT. Translation gives CSARGGRRMNTEAFF.

The rearrangement joins TRBV15 to TRBJ1-4, with 7 bases that match TRBD1. Germline assignment: CDR1 LNHNV and CDR2 YYDKDF (reference sequence). The CDR3 is 15 amino acids. V shed 1 base and J 3 bases; nucleotides not matched to a gene: 2. CDR3 sequence: CATSRAGTANEKLFF. Here the CDR3 DNA reads TGTGCCACCAGCAGAGCCGGGACAGCTAATGAAAAACTGTTTTTT.

The genes are TRBV5-1 and TRBJ2-1; 15 bases agree with TRBD2. V trimming: 4 bases; J trimming: 9 bases; junction bases outside the gene matches: 5. Germline lookup yields CDR1 SGHRS and CDR2 YFSETQ. The CDR3 spans 15 residues. The CDR3 loop reads CASSPGTSGRLEQFF. The CDR3 DNA is TGCGCCAGCAGCCCCGGGACTAGCGGGAGGCTTGAGCAGTTCTTC.

The V gene is TRBV6-2 or TRBV6-3, the J gene TRBJ2-7, with D possibly called TRBD1 or TRBD2 (6 bases each). V was shortened by 6 bases and J by 5 bases, with 29 bases between the two germline ends. The CDR3 covers 18 residues. Germline CDR1 reads MNHEY; CDR2 reads SVGEGT. The CDR3 region is CASRSLAGTTGYPHEQYF. The CDR3 nucleotides are TGTGCCAGCAGATCCCTTGCGGGAACAACAGGGTATCCCCACGAGCAGTACTTC.

This clonotype has only a few counts. V and J are TRBV19 and TRBJ2-1; perhaps TRBD1 as D (5 bases). The V end lost 5 bases, the J end lost 6 bases, and 11 bases lay between the germline ends. The V gene's germline CDR1 is LNHDA and CDR2 SQIVND (reference sequence). The CDR3 totals 13 residues. CDR3 sequence reads: CASSVDRFNEQFF. DNA of the CDR3: TGTGCCAGTAGTGTCGACAGATTCAATGAGCAGTTCTTC.

This clonotype was detected only a few times. The chain has TRBV6-1 and TRBJ1-5, with TRBD1 identical over 8 bases. CDR1 and CDR2 from the germline V gene are MNHNS and SASEGT. J gave up 5 bases and V 3 bases, and 3 bases lay outside the gene matches. The CDR3 covers 14 residues. The CDR3 region is CASSEAGGDQPQHF. The CDR3 bases are TGTGCCAGCAGTGAGGCAGGGGGCGATCAGCCCCAGCATTTT.

The rearrangement joins TRBV11-2 to TRBJ1-1; the D is unclear. CDR1 is SGHAT and CDR2 is FQNNGV in the germline V gene. The length of the CDR3 is 16 residues. Trimming took off 2 bases at V and 0 bases at J, with 13 bases between the two ends. The CDR3 sequence is CASSLYHSDLNTEAFF. CDR3 DNA sequence: TGTGCCAGCAGCTTATACCACAGCGATTTGAACACTGAAGCTTTCTTT.

The V call is TRBV4-3, the J call TRBJ2-5; D remains ambiguous. The length of the CDR3 is 13 residues. Deletions cut 4 bases from V and 2 bases from J, with 8 bases between. CDR1 is LGHNA, CDR2 YSLEER, per germline. The CDR3 spells CASSLTEQETQYF. As DNA, the CDR3 is TGCGCCAGCAGCCTTACAGAACAAGAGACCCAGTACTTC.

This chain links TRBV10-3 with TRBJ2-3, with D possibly TRBD1 on 5 matching bases. The CDR3 spans 15 residues. Germline CDR1 and CDR2: ENHRY and SYGVKD. Deletions cut 3 bases from V and 1 base from J, with 11 bases between. The CDR3 here is CAISDRAMGTDTQYF. CDR3 sequence (DNA): TGTGCCATCAGTGACAGGGCCATGGGCACAGATACGCAGTATTTT.

V usage is TRBV28 and J usage is TRBJ1-3; 9 positions agree with TRBD1. Germline V gives CDR1 MDHEN, CDR2 SYDVKM. The CDR3 runs 16 residues. V lost 7 bases, J lost 8 bases, and 15 bases stayed unmatched. As DNA, the CDR3 is TGTGCCAGCACAGAGCCGGGACAGGGTAGGAGTCACACCATATATTTT. It translates to CASTEPGQGRSHTIYF.

This clonotype appeared a single time. The chain combines TRBV20-1 with TRBJ2-2; tentatively, D is TRBD1 (5 bases). This CDR3 is 14 amino acids long. From germline, CDR1 is DFQATT and CDR2 SNEGSKA (reference sequence). V dropped 5 bases and J dropped 1 base, with 11 bases sitting between them. CDR3 bases: TGCAGTGCTCAGGGTTTAGTGAACACCGGGGAGCTGTTTTTT. Translating gives CSAQGLVNTGELFF.

The V call is TRBV19, the J call TRBJ2-1; TRBD2 matches at 13 bases. Germline CDR1 is LNHDA and CDR2 is SQIVND (reference sequence). The CDR3 extends over 15 amino acids. V was clipped by 4 bases and J by 5 bases; unmatched bases: 2. CDR3 DNA: TGTGCCAGTAGTAAGGGACTAGCGGGGCACAATGAGCAGTTCTTC. Protein: CASSKGLAGHNEQFF.

This clonotype was seen more than once but under ten times. V is TRBV6-6 and J is TRBJ1-2; TRBD1 matches at 8 bases. This CDR3 comprises 13 residues. The germline V gene encodes CDR1 MNHNY and CDR2 SVGAGI (reference sequence). V dropped 6 bases and J dropped 8; count of bases not matched to a gene: 8. The CDR3 nucleotides read TGTGCCAGCAGGGGACAGGCCTTCGAAGGCTACACCTTC. This codes for CASRGQAFEGYTF.

This clonotype was counted a few times. The chain links TRBV2 to TRBJ2-5; D unclear. V was clipped by 3 bases and J by 7 bases, with 12 bases between them. Germline V lookup: CDR1 SNHLY, CDR2 FYNNEI. The CDR3 spans 13 residues. CDR3 sequence: CASSEVGPGTQYF. The CDR3 DNA sequence: TGTGCCAGCAGTGAGGTGGGCCCAGGGACCCAGTACTTC.